This T cell receptor beta chain was recorded in a study of T cell repertoires in cytomegalovirus infection. Study-level background: Recently identified HLA-C-restricted CMV epitopes and well-studied HLA-B-restricted CMV epitopes were used by the study. Public TCR beta signatures indicated both CMV infection and matching HLA type. Study results and limitations: The ex vivo response was dominated by HLA-C-restricted CMV-specific TCR beta clonotypes. CMV carriers having the relevant HLA were flagged by cumulative public TCR beta family frequency.

As for this clonotype: Its matching antigen is unknown.

V was shortened by 3 bases and J by 8 bases, with 27 bases between the two germline ends. The CDR3 loop spans 18 amino acids. CDR1 and CDR2 from the germline V gene are SGHDT and YYEEEE. Each CDR3 protein is one row after TCRdb ran MiXCR on the reads. The table has fewer than 1,000,000 distinct CDR3 sequences, 30% to 40% seen once. Sequences were derived from cultured CD8+ T cells from PBMCs, sampled from culture after CMV antigen stimulation. The clonotype was recovered from a human donor in good health (CMV status not recorded). Some clones in this sample may be carry-over from other donors' samples. The chain links TRBV5-6 to TRBJ2-1; D may be TRBD2 (5 bases). CDR3 coding DNA: TGTGCCAGCAGCTCAGTCGTTCCCCGGGATCTCGCCCCCTATGAGCAGTTCTTC. Its protein product is CASSSVVPRDLAPYEQFF.